A selection of T cell receptor beta chains follows, all from one sample in a study of shared clonotypes between healthy human individuals. Profiled with immunoSEQ multiplex PCR; TCRdb holds only in-frame clones, not every one. The table shows approximately 2.5 million clones, with around 90% occurring only once. Sequencing used naive CD4+ T cells sorted from blood. The source is a man aged 18 to 29 in good health. CDR3s include the opening cysteine and the closing phenylalanine or tryptophan. Fields, in order: D gene, V gene, J gene, clone size, CDR3 protein, CDR3 DNA. A D gene is named only where the DNA matches it firmly. Size is stated for part of the rows, as once, few or many counts, or as a class when the clone is expanded.

d_call: -
v_call: TRBV5-6
j_call: TRBJ1-3
clone_size: -
cdr3_aa: CASSLEGVSGNTIYF
cdr3_nt: TGTGCCAGCAGCTTGGAGGGAGTCTCTGGAAACACCATATATTTT

d_call: -
v_call: TRBV10-3
j_call: TRBJ2-1
clone_size: -
cdr3_aa: CATRLEYQAFF
cdr3_nt: TGTGCCACCCGGCTAGAATACCAGGCGTTCTTC

d_call: -
v_call: TRBV2
j_call: TRBJ1-2
clone_size: -
cdr3_aa: CASGGLEGYTF
cdr3_nt: TGTGCCAGCGGGGGTTTAGAGGGCTACACCTTC

d_call: -
v_call: TRBV14
j_call: TRBJ1-3
clone_size: -
cdr3_aa: CASSGGNRVSGNTIYF
cdr3_nt: TGTGCCAGCAGCGGGGGGAACAGGGTCTCTGGAAACACCATATATTTT

d_call: TRBD2
v_call: TRBV6-1
j_call: TRBJ2-3
clone_size: -
cdr3_aa: CASSASWTSGGDTQYF
cdr3_nt: TGTGCCAGCAGTGCCTCCTGGACTAGCGGGGGTGATACGCAGTATTTT

d_call: TRBD1
v_call: TRBV18
j_call: TRBJ1-4
clone_size: -
cdr3_aa: CASSQQTGDEKLFF
cdr3_nt: TGTGCCAGCTCACAGCAGACAGGGGATGAAAAACTGTTTTTT

d_call: TRBD1
v_call: TRBV27
j_call: TRBJ1-5
clone_size: once
cdr3_aa: CASGYRGLNQPQHF
cdr3_nt: TGTGCCAGCGGGTACAGGGGCCTCAATCAGCCCCAGCATTTT

d_call: TRBD1
v_call: TRBV19
j_call: TRBJ1-6
clone_size: -
cdr3_aa: CASSTGTGDSPLHF
cdr3_nt: TGTGCCAGTAGTACCGGGACAGGCGATTCACCCCTCCACTTT

d_call: TRBD2
v_call: TRBV30
j_call: TRBJ2-5
clone_size: -
cdr3_aa: CAWSYGTTKETQYF
cdr3_nt: TGTGCCTGGAGCTACGGGACTACGAAAGAGACCCAGTACTTC

d_call: -
v_call: TRBV4-3
j_call: TRBJ2-6
clone_size: -
cdr3_aa: CASSQGGVGGAGANVLTF
cdr3_nt: TGCGCCAGCAGCCAAGGAGGCGTCGGGGGTGCAGGGGCCAACGTCCTGACTTTC

d_call: TRBD2
v_call: TRBV7-3
j_call: TRBJ2-3
clone_size: -
cdr3_aa: CASSPRGGGTQYF
cdr3_nt: TGTGCCAGCAGCCCACGGGGGGGTGGTACGCAGTATTTT

d_call: -
v_call: TRBV18
j_call: TRBJ1-2
clone_size: -
cdr3_aa: CASSPIQGQANYGYTF
cdr3_nt: TGTGCCAGCTCACCAATCCAAGGACAAGCTAACTATGGCTACACCTTC

d_call: -
v_call: TRBV7-9
j_call: TRBJ2-2
clone_size: few
cdr3_aa: CASSLRGTGELFF
cdr3_nt: TGTGCCAGCAGCTTAAGAGGCACCGGGGAGCTGTTTTTT

d_call: TRBD2
v_call: TRBV7-6
j_call: TRBJ2-3
clone_size: -
cdr3_aa: CASTLGLAGADTQYF
cdr3_nt: TGTGCCAGCACCCTCGGGCTAGCGGGAGCAGATACGCAGTATTTT

d_call: TRBD2
v_call: TRBV28
j_call: TRBJ2-7
clone_size: -
cdr3_aa: CASSSVTSGSYEQYF
cdr3_nt: TGTGCCAGCAGTTCGGTGACTAGCGGCTCCTACGAGCAGTACTTC

d_call: -
v_call: TRBV5-4
j_call: TRBJ1-6
clone_size: -
cdr3_aa: CASSLQGHLIYNSPLHF
cdr3_nt: TGTGCCAGCAGCCTACAGGGACATCTGATCTATAATTCACCCCTCCACTTT

d_call: -
v_call: TRBV18
j_call: TRBJ2-6
clone_size: -
cdr3_aa: CASSPLLGGANVLTF
cdr3_nt: TGTGCCAGCTCACCTCTTTTGGGTGGGGCCAACGTCCTGACTTTC

d_call: -
v_call: TRBV6-6
j_call: TRBJ1-2
clone_size: -
cdr3_aa: CASSPLDPANYGYTF
cdr3_nt: TGTGCCAGCAGTCCTTTGGACCCAGCTAACTATGGCTACACCTTC

d_call: TRBD2
v_call: TRBV19
j_call: TRBJ2-1
clone_size: -
cdr3_aa: CASSIEGSGTSLDEQFF
cdr3_nt: TGTGCCAGTAGTATTGAGGGTAGCGGGACCTCGCTCGATGAGCAGTTCTTC

d_call: -
v_call: TRBV18
j_call: TRBJ2-1
clone_size: few
cdr3_aa: CASSPPGRSYNEQFF
cdr3_nt: TGTGCCAGCTCACCACCGGGGAGGTCCTACAATGAGCAGTTCTTC

d_call: TRBD2
v_call: TRBV5-1
j_call: TRBJ2-1
clone_size: -
cdr3_aa: CASSPGLAGHNEQFF
cdr3_nt: TGCGCCAGCAGCCCGGGACTAGCGGGACACAATGAGCAGTTCTTC

d_call: -
v_call: TRBV19
j_call: TRBJ2-3
clone_size: once
cdr3_aa: CASSIGREATQYF
cdr3_nt: TGTGCCAGTAGTATAGGGAGGGAGGCTACGCAGTATTTT

d_call: TRBD1
v_call: TRBV18
j_call: TRBJ1-1
clone_size: -
cdr3_aa: CASSPPGQLMNTEAFF
cdr3_nt: TGTGCCAGCTCACCCCCGGGACAGCTCATGAACACTGAAGCTTTCTTT

d_call: -
v_call: TRBV10-2
j_call: TRBJ2-7
clone_size: once
cdr3_aa: CASSELRTAVGEQYF
cdr3_nt: TGCGCCAGCAGTGAGCTGAGGACGGCGGTCGGCGAGCAGTACTTC

d_call: -
v_call: TRBV5-1
j_call: TRBJ2-3
clone_size: -
cdr3_aa: CASGREYFTDTQYF
cdr3_nt: TGCGCCAGCGGCCGGGAATATTTCACAGATACGCAGTATTTT

d_call: -
v_call: TRBV6-5
j_call: TRBJ1-1
clone_size: -
cdr3_aa: CASSRFITENTEAFF
cdr3_nt: TGTGCCAGCAGTCGATTTATAACAGAAAACACTGAAGCTTTCTTT

d_call: -
v_call: TRBV4-1
j_call: TRBJ2-5
clone_size: once
cdr3_aa: CASSEGVVDRWQETQYF
cdr3_nt: TGCGCCAGCAGCGAAGGGGTTGTGGATCGGTGGCAAGAGACCCAGTACTTC

d_call: TRBD1
v_call: TRBV6-5
j_call: TRBJ1-6
clone_size: -
cdr3_aa: CASSYLRDSSNSPLHF
cdr3_nt: TGTGCCAGCAGTTACTTGCGGGACAGCTCCAATTCACCCCTCCACTTT

d_call: TRBD2
v_call: TRBV5-6
j_call: TRBJ2-2
clone_size: -
cdr3_aa: CASRLWASGTQTGELFF
cdr3_nt: TGTGCCAGCAGGCTTTGGGCTAGCGGGACTCAGACCGGGGAGCTGTTTTTT

d_call: -
v_call: TRBV4-1
j_call: TRBJ1-4
clone_size: once
cdr3_aa: CASSQEGRGILTNEKLFF
cdr3_nt: TGCGCCAGCAGCCAAGAGGGCAGGGGCATCCTAACTAATGAAAAACTGTTTTTT

d_call: -
v_call: TRBV2
j_call: TRBJ2-7
clone_size: -
cdr3_aa: CASRYNPASYEQYF
cdr3_nt: TGTGCCAGCAGGTATAATCCAGCCTCCTACGAGCAGTACTTC

d_call: -
v_call: TRBV5-6
j_call: TRBJ2-7
clone_size: -
cdr3_aa: CASSIFSPGWVIYEQYF
cdr3_nt: TGTGCCAGCAGCATCTTTAGTCCAGGGTGGGTAATCTACGAGCAGTACTTC

d_call: -
v_call: TRBV5-1
j_call: TRBJ1-2
clone_size: -
cdr3_aa: CASSLEGEGPYGYTF
cdr3_nt: TGCGCCAGCAGCTTGGAAGGGGAGGGTCCCTATGGCTACACCTTC

d_call: TRBD2
v_call: TRBV18
j_call: TRBJ2-5
clone_size: -
cdr3_aa: CASSPTSGREETQYF
cdr3_nt: TGTGCCAGCTCTCCGACTAGCGGGAGAGAAGAGACCCAGTACTTC

d_call: TRBD1
v_call: TRBV28
j_call: TRBJ1-1
clone_size: -
cdr3_aa: CASSRGTGGTNTEAFF
cdr3_nt: TGTGCCAGCAGCCGAGGGACAGGGGGAACCAACACTGAAGCTTTCTTT

d_call: -
v_call: TRBV10-2
j_call: TRBJ2-5
clone_size: once
cdr3_aa: CASSELGGTQYF
cdr3_nt: TGCGCCAGCAGTGAACTAGGTGGGACCCAGTACTTC

d_call: TRBD1
v_call: TRBV30
j_call: TRBJ1-6
clone_size: few
cdr3_aa: CAWSPRDRGNSPLHF
cdr3_nt: TGTGCCTGGAGTCCCCGGGACAGGGGTAATTCACCCCTCCACTTT

d_call: TRBD2
v_call: TRBV6-5
j_call: TRBJ2-3
clone_size: -
cdr3_aa: CASSYSFLAGQDTQYF
cdr3_nt: TGTGCCAGCAGTTACTCGTTCCTAGCGGGGCAAGATACGCAGTATTTT

d_call: TRBD2
v_call: TRBV10-1
j_call: TRBJ2-3
clone_size: -
cdr3_aa: CASSAGRSGTQYF
cdr3_nt: TGCGCCAGCAGTGCCGGGAGGAGTGGTACGCAGTATTTT

d_call: -
v_call: TRBV10-2
j_call: TRBJ1-2
clone_size: -
cdr3_aa: CASSGGVIPGGYTF
cdr3_nt: TGCGCCAGCAGTGGGGGGGTGATTCCTGGGGGCTACACCTTC

d_call: TRBD1
v_call: TRBV29-1
j_call: TRBJ1-6
clone_size: -
cdr3_aa: CSVQGDGGSPLHF
cdr3_nt: TGCAGCGTCCAGGGGGACGGAGGATCACCCCTCCACTTT

d_call: -
v_call: TRBV15
j_call: TRBJ2-3
clone_size: -
cdr3_aa: CATSGLQATADTQYF
cdr3_nt: TGTGCCACCAGCGGACTTCAAGCTACCGCAGATACGCAGTATTTT

d_call: TRBD1
v_call: TRBV6-5
j_call: TRBJ2-2
clone_size: -
cdr3_aa: CASRAGTGFTGELFF
cdr3_nt: TGTGCCAGCAGGGCCGGGACAGGGTTTACCGGGGAGCTGTTTTTT

d_call: TRBD1
v_call: TRBV6-5
j_call: TRBJ2-5
clone_size: -
cdr3_aa: CASSYSGQGKETQYF
cdr3_nt: TGTGCCAGCAGTTACTCGGGACAGGGGAAAGAGACCCAGTACTTC

d_call: -
v_call: TRBV6-1
j_call: TRBJ1-1
clone_size: -
cdr3_aa: CANREMNTEAFF
cdr3_nt: TGTGCCAACAGGGAGATGAACACTGAAGCTTTCTTT